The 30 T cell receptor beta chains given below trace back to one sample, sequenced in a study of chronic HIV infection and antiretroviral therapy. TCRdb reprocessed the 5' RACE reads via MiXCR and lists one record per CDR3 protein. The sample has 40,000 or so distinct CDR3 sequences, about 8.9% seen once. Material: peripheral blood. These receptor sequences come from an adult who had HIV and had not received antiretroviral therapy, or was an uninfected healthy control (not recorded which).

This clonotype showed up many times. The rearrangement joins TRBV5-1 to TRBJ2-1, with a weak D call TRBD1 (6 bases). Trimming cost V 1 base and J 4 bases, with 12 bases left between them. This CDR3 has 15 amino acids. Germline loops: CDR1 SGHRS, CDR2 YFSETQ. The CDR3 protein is CASSLLQGAYNEQFF. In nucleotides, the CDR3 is TGCGCCAGCAGCTTGTTACAGGGAGCGTACAATGAGCAGTTCTTC.

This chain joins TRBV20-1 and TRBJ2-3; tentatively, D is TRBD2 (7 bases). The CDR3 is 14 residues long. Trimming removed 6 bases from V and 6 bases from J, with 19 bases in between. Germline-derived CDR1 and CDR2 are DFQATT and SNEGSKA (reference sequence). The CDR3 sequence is CSALDGGATDTQYF. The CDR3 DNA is TGCAGTGCCCTGGATGGGGGGGCGACGGATACGCAGTATTTT.

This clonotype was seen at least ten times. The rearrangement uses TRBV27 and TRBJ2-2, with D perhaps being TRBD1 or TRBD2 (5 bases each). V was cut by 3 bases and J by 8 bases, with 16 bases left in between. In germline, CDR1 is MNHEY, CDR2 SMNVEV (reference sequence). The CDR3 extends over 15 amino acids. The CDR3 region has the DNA TGTGCCAGCAGTTTGTGGGGGATGAGATTAGGGGAGCTGTTTTTT. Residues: CASSLWGMRLGELFF.

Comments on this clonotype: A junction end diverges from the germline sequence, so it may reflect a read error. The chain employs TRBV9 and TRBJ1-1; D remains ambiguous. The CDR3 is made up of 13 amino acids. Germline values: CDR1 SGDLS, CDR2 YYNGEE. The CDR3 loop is CASSGGGRTEASF. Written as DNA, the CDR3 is TGTGCCAGCAGCGGAGGCGGTAGGACTGAAGCTTCCTTT.

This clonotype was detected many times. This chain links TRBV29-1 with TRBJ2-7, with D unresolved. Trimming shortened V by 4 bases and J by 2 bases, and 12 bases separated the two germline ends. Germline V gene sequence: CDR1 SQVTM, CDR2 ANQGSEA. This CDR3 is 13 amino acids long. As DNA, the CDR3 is TGCAGCGTTGTCTCCGACTCTGCCTACGAGCAGTACTTC. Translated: CSVVSDSAYEQYF.

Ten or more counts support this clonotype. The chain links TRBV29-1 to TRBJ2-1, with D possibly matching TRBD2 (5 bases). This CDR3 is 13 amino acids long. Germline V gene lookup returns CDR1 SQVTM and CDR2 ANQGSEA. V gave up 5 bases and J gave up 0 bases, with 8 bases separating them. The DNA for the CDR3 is TGCAGCGTTAGACTACCCTCCTACAATGAGCAGTTCTTC. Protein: CSVRLPSYNEQFF.

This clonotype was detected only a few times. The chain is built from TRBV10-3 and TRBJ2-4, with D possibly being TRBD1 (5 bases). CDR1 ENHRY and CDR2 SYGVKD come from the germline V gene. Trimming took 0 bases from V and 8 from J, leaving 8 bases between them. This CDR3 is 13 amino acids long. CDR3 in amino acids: CAISESIGDIQYF. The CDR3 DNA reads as TGTGCCATCAGTGAGTCCATAGGGGACATTCAGTACTTC.

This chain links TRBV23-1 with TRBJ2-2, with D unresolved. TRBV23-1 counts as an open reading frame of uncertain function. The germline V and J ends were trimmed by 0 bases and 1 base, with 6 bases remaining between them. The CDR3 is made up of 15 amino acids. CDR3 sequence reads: CASSQSKQNTGELFF. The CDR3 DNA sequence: TGCGCCAGCAGTCAATCGAAGCAGAACACCGGGGAGCTGTTTTTT.

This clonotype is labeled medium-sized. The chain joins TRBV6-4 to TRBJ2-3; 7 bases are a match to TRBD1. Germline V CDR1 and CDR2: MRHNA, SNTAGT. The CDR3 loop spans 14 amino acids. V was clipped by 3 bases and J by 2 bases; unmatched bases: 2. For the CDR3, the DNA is TGTGCCAGCAGTGAAGGGACAGACACAGATACGCAGTATTTT. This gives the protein CASSEGTDTDTQYF.

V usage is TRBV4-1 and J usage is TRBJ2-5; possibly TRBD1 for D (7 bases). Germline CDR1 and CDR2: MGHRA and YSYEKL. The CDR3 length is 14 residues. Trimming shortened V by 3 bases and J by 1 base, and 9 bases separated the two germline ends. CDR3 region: CASSQRDSQETQYF. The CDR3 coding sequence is TGCGCCAGCAGCCAGCGGGACAGCCAAGAGACCCAGTACTTC.

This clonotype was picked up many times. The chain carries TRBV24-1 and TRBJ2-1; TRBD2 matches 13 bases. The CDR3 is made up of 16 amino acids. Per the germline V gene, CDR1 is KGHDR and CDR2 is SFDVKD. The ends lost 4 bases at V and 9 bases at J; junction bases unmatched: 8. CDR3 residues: CATSEPGLAGATEQFF. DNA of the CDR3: TGTGCCACCAGTGAGCCCGGACTAGCGGGAGCTACTGAGCAGTTCTTC.

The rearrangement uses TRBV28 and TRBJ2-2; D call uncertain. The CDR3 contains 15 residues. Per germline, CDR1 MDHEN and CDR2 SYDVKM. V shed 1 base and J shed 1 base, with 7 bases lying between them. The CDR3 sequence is CASSLLVRNTGELFF. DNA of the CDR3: TGTGCCAGCAGTTTATTAGTGAGGAACACCGGGGAGCTGTTTTTT.

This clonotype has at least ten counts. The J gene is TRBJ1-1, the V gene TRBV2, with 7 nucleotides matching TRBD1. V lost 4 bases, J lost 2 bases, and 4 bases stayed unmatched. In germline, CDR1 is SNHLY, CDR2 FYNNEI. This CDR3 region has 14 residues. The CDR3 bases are TGTGCCAGCAGTGCCCGGGACAGCAACACTGAAGCTTTCTTT. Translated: CASSARDSNTEAFF.

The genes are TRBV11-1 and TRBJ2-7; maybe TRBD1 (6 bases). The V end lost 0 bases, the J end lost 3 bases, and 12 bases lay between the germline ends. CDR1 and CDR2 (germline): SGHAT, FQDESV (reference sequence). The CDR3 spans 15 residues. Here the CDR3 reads CASSLAAGEGYEQYF. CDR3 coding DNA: TGTGCCAGCAGCTTAGCGGCAGGGGAAGGCTACGAGCAGTACTTC.

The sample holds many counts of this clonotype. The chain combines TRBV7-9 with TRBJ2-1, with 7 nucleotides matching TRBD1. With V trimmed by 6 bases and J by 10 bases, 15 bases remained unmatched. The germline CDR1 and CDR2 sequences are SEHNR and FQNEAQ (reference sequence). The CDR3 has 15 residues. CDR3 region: CASSTTGQRVWEQFF. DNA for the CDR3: TGTGCCAGCAGTACTACGGGACAGCGTGTGTGGGAGCAGTTCTTC.

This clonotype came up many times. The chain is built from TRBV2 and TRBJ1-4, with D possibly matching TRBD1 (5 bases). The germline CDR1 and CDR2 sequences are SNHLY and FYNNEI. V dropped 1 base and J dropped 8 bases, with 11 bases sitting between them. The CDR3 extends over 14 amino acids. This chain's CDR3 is CASSEGAGTEKLFF. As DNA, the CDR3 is TGTGCCAGCAGTGAAGGGGCCGGGACGGAAAAACTGTTTTTT. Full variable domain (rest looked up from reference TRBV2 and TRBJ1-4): EPEVTQTPSHQVTQMGQEVILRCVPISNHLYFYWYRQILGQKVEFLVSFYNNEISEKSEIFDDQFSVERPDGSNFTLKIRSTKLEDSAMYFCASSEGAGTEKLFFGSGTQLSVL.

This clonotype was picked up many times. The CDR3 spells CASSRGEGEQFF. CDR3 coding DNA: TGTGCCAGCAGTCGGGGAGAGGGTGAGCAGTTCTTC. The chain links TRBV28 to TRBJ2-1; maybe TRBD2 (5 bases). The germline V and J ends were trimmed by 5 bases and 9 bases, with 11 bases remaining between them. This CDR3 contains 12 residues. The V gene's germline CDR1 is MDHEN and CDR2 SYDVKM.

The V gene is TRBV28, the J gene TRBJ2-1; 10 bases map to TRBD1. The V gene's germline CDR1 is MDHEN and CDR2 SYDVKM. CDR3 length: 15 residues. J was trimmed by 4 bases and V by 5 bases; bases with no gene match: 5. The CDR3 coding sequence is TGTGCCAGCAGTCTCTCGGGACAGGGGTACAATGAGCAGTTCTTC. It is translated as CASSLSGQGYNEQFF.

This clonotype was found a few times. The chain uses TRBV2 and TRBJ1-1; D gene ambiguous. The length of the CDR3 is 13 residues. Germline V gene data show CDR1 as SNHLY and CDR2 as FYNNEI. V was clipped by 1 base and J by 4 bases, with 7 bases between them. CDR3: CASSEGEGTEAFF. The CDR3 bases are TGTGCCAGCAGTGAAGGTGAGGGCACTGAAGCTTTCTTT.

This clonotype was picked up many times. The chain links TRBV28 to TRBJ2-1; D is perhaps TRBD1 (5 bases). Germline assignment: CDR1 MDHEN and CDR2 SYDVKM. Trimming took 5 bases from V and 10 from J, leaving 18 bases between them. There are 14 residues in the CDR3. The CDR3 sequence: CASSPSGQAGEQFF. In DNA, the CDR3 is TGTGCCAGCAGTCCCTCAGGGCAGGCTGGGGAGCAGTTCTTC. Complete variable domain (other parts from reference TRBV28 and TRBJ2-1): DVKVTQSSRYLVKRTGEKVFLECVQDMDHENMFWYRQDPGLGLRLIYFSYDVKMKEKGDIPEGYSVSREKKERFSLILESASTNQTSMYLCASSPSGQAGEQFFGPGTRLTVL.

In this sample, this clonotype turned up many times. CDR3 sequence reads: CASSRKEGTSTDTQYF. CDR3 in DNA: TGTGCCAGCAGCCGGAAGGAGGGGACGAGCACAGATACGCAGTATTTT. This chain connects TRBV14 to TRBJ2-3; tentatively, D is TRBD2 (6 bases). This CDR3 is built from 16 residues. V lost 4 bases and J 0 bases, leaving 14 bases between the germline ends. CDR1 SGHDN and CDR2 FVKESK come from the germline V gene.

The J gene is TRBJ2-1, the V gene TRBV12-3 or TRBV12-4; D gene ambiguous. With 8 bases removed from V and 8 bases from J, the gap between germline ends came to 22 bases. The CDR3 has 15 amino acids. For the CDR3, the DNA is TGTGCCAGCGGTCGGAAGGACCTCCGTGTGGATGAGCAGTTCTTC. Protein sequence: CASGRKDLRVDEQFF.

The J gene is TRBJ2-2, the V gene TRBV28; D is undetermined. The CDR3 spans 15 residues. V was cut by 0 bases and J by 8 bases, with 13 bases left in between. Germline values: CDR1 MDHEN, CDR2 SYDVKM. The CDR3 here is CASSLWARPSGELFF. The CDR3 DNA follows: TGTGCCAGCAGTTTATGGGCCAGGCCCAGTGGGGAGCTGTTTTTT.

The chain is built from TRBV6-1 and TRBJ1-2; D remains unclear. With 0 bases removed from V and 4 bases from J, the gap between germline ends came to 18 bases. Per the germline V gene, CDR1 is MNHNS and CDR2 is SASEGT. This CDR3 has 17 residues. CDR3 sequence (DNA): TGTGCCAGCAGTGAAGCTATAACGGGCTCCGCTTTCTATGGCTACACCTTC. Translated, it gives CASSEAITGSAFYGYTF.

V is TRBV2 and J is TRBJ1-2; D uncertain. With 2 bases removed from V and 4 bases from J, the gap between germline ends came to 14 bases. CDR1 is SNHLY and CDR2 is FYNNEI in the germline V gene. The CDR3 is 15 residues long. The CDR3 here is CASSERESGLYGYTF. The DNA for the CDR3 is TGTGCCAGCAGTGAAAGAGAGTCAGGTCTCTATGGCTACACCTTC.

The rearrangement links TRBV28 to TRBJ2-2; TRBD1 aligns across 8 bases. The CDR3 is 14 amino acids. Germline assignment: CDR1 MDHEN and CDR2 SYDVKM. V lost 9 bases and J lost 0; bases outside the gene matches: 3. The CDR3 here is CASWTGSNTGELFF. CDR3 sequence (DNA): TGTGCCAGTTGGACAGGGTCGAACACCGGGGAGCTGTTTTTT.

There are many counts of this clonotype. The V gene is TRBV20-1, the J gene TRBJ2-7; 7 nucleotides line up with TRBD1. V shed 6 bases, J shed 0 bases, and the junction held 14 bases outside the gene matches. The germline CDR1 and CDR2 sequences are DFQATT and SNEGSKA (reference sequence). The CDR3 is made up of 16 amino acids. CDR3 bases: TGCAGTGCGACACACAGGGGTTCACCCCGCTCCTACGAGCAGTACTTC. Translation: CSATHRGSPRSYEQYF.

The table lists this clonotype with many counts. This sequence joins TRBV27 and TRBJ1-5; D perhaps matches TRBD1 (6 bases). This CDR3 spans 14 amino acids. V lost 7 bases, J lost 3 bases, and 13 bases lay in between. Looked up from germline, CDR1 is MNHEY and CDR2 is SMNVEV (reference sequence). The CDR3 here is CASKSGGVNQPQHF. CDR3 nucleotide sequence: TGTGCCAGCAAGTCGGGGGGCGTCAATCAGCCCCAGCATTTT.

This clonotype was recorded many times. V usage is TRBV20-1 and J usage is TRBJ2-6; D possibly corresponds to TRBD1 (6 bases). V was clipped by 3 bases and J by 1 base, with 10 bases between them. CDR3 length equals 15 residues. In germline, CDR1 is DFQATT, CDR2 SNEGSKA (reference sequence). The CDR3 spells CSASRGQSGANVLTF. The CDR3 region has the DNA TGCAGTGCTAGCCGCGGACAGTCTGGGGCCAACGTCCTGACTTTC.

CDR3 sequence: CASSVGEIYTF. CDR3 sequence (DNA): TGTGCCAGCAGCGTAGGAGAGATCTACACCTTC. The gene calls are TRBV9 and TRBJ1-2; no clear D gene. CDR3 length equals 11 residues. Per the germline V gene, CDR1 is SGDLS and CDR2 is YYNGEE. Trimming stripped 0 bases from V and 10 bases from J, with 7 bases between.